This section outlines one TCR beta chain sequence together with its context. This record belongs to a study of T cell changes during pregnancy in multiple sclerosis. Germline values: CDR1 LNHDA, CDR2 SQIVND (reference sequence). CDR3 length equals 13 residues. V was clipped by 8 bases and J by 3 bases, with 11 bases between them. Clones were read by immunoSEQ multiplex PCR, and TCRdb kept only the in-frame ones, dropping some. The sample carries under 130,000 clones, roughly nine tenths recorded once. This sample comprised peripheral blood, obtained after pregnancy. V usage is TRBV19 and J usage is TRBJ1-5; D uncertain. The receptor comes from a female donor with multiple sclerosis, enrolled in a pregnancy study. Written as DNA, the CDR3 is TGTGCCAGTCTTGGCGGATACAATCAGCCCCAGCATTTT. As protein: CASLGGYNQPQHF.